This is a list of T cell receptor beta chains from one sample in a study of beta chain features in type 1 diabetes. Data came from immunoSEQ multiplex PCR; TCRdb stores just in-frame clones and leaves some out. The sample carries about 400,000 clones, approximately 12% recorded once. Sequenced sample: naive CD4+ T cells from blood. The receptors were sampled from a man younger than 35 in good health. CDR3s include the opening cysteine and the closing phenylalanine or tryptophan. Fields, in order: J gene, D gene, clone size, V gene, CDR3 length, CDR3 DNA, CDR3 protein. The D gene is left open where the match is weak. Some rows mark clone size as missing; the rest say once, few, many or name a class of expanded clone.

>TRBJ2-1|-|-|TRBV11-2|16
TGTGCCAGCAGCTTAGATCGGGGGAAGCCATACAATGAGCAGTTCTTC
CASSLDRGKPYNEQFF
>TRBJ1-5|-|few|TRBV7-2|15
TGTGCCAGCAGCTTAGACGGGAAAGACAATCAGCCCCAGCATTTT
CASSLDGKDNQPQHF
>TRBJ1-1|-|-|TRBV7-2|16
TGTGCCAGCAGCCAGGCTGATCCGGGACAAAGCACTGAAGCTTTCTTT
CASSQADPGQSTEAFF
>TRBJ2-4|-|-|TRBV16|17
TGTGCCAGCAGCCAATCGGAACAGATGCTAGCCAAAAACATTCAGTACTTC
CASSQSEQMLAKNIQYF
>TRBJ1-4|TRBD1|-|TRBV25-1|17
TGTGCCAGCAGTGGAGATCCTGGACAGGACCGTAATGAAAAACTGTTTTTT
CASSGDPGQDRNEKLFF
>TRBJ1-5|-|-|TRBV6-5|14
TGTGCCAGCAGTTACGAGGCAGGGGTCAGCCCCCAGCATTTT
CASSYEAGVSPQHF
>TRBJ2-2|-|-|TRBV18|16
TGTGCCAGCTCAAAAGCAGGGGTCCAGAACACCGGGGAGCTGTTTTTT
CASSKAGVQNTGELFF
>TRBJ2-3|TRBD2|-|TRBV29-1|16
TGCAGCTCCGCGGGACTAGCGGGAGGGAGGACAGATACGCAGTATTTT
CSSAGLAGGRTDTQYF
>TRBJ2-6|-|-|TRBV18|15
TGTGCCAGCTCTGGGGCCATTTCTGGGGCCAACGTCCTGACTTTC
CASSGAISGANVLTF
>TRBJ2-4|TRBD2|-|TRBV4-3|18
TGCGCCAGCAGCCAAGATTTGCCGCGCGCGGGAGGGGTGGACATTCAGTACTTC
CASSQDLPRAGGVDIQYF
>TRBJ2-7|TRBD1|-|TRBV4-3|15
TGCGCCAGCAGCCAAGAGACAGGGGCATCCTACGAGCAGTACTTC
CASSQETGASYEQYF
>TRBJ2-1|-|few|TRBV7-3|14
TGTGCCAGCAGCTTGACAGGTACGCACAATGAGCAGTTCTTC
CASSLTGTHNEQFF